A selection of T cell receptor beta chains follows, all from one sample in a study of cytomegalovirus exposure and HLA in healthy donors. Repertoires were generated with immunoSEQ multiplex PCR, while TCRdb's copy carries only in-frame clones and drops some. There are about 110,000 clones in the sample; approximately 96% occur only once, and approximately 0.67% lies in the top ten. Sample: PBMCs. These TCRs come from a woman between 18 and 30 years old in good health and CMV-seronegative. Each CDR3 is given with its conserved first and last residue. A D gene is named only where the DNA matches it firmly. The size field is filled for only some rows; it gives once, few, many or a size class.

V: TRBV6-1; size: .; J: TRBJ2-2; D: .; DNA: TGTGCCAGCAGTGTCCATAGGAACACCGGGGAGCTGTTTTTT; CDR3: CASSVHRNTGELFF
V: TRBV15; size: .; J: TRBJ1-4; D: TRBD1; DNA: TGTGCCACCAGAGCCGGGACAGGAGATGAAAAACTGTTTTTT; CDR3: CATRAGTGDEKLFF
V: TRBV2; size: .; J: TRBJ1-1; D: .; DNA: TGTGCCAGCATCAACCGGGACACGAACACTGAAGCTTTCTTT; CDR3: CASINRDTNTEAFF
V: TRBV6-5; size: once; J: TRBJ1-5; D: .; DNA: TGTGCCAGCAAGATGGACAACAATCAGCCCCAGCATTTT; CDR3: CASKMDNNQPQHF
V: TRBV9; size: .; J: TRBJ2-1; D: TRBD2; DNA: TGTGCCAGCAGCTCAACCTGGGCGGGGGGGCCCTACAATGAGCAGTTCTTC; CDR3: CASSSTWAGGPYNEQFF
V: TRBV14; size: .; J: TRBJ1-5; D: .; DNA: TGTGCCAGCAGTCCTAATGTTAATCAGCCCCAGCATTTT; CDR3: CASSPNVNQPQHF
V: TRBV14; size: .; J: TRBJ2-3; D: .; DNA: TGTGCCAGCAGCCCGGGAGATACGCAGTATTTT; CDR3: CASSPGDTQYF
V: TRBV28; size: .; J: TRBJ1-5; D: TRBD1; DNA: TGTGCCAGCAGTGGGGATAAGAACAGGGGGTTTTTTCAGCCCCAGCATTTT; CDR3: CASSGDKNRGFFQPQHF
V: TRBV7-2; size: .; J: TRBJ1-2; D: .; DNA: TGTGCCAGCAGCTTAGGAGGGGGAGGGAACTATGGCTACACCTTC; CDR3: CASSLGGGGNYGYTF
V: TRBV30; size: .; J: TRBJ1-3; D: .; DNA: TGTGCCTGGACTCCACTGAGATTTAGCTCTGGAAACACCATATATTTT; CDR3: CAWTPLRFSSGNTIYF
V: TRBV27; size: .; J: TRBJ2-7; D: .; DNA: TGTGCCAGCAGTTTAAAGGAGGCCTACGAGCAGTACTTC; CDR3: CASSLKEAYEQYF
V: TRBV6-5; size: .; J: TRBJ2-7; D: .; DNA: TGTGCCAGCAGCCCAGGGTTGGGGAGGTCCTACGAGCAGTACTTC; CDR3: CASSPGLGRSYEQYF
V: TRBV7-9; size: .; J: TRBJ1-2; D: .; DNA: TGTGCCAGCAGCTCGTCTCGGTCCTCCTATGGCTACACCTTC; CDR3: CASSSSRSSYGYTF
V: TRBV19; size: .; J: TRBJ2-3; D: TRBD1; DNA: TGTGCCACCAAGCCGGGACAGGGGACAGATACGCAGTATTTT; CDR3: CATKPGQGTDTQYF
V: TRBV11-2; size: .; J: TRBJ2-7; D: .; DNA: TGTGCCAGCAGCTTCAGGGGTGCCTACGAGCAGTACTTC; CDR3: CASSFRGAYEQYF
V: TRBV7-6; size: .; J: TRBJ1-1; D: .; DNA: TGTGCCAGCAGCCCCCGCGATATGGGGAGGACTGAAGCTTTCTTT; CDR3: CASSPRDMGRTEAFF
V: TRBV7-7; size: .; J: TRBJ2-5; D: .; DNA: TGTGCTAGCAGCTCCCGGGGGGCGTCCCAAGAGACCCAGTACTTC; CDR3: CASSSRGASQETQYF
V: TRBV29-1; size: .; J: TRBJ1-2; D: .; DNA: TGCAGCGCTACGACAGGTCTTGATGGCTACACCTTC; CDR3: CSATTGLDGYTF
V: TRBV30; size: .; J: TRBJ1-6; D: .; DNA: TGTGCCTGGAGTGACACAGGGTACTCACCCCTCCACTTT; CDR3: CAWSDTGYSPLHF
V: TRBV6-5; size: .; J: TRBJ1-2; D: TRBD1; DNA: TGTGCCAGCAGTTACTCGCAGGACAGGGATGGCTACACCTTC; CDR3: CASSYSQDRDGYTF
V: TRBV4-3; size: .; J: TRBJ1-4; D: .; DNA: TGCGCCAGCAGCCCTACGAGTGCAACTAATGAAAAACTGTTTTTT; CDR3: CASSPTSATNEKLFF
V: TRBV5-4; size: .; J: TRBJ2-7; D: .; DNA: TGTGCCAGCAGCTTGCCGATACCGGGGAACGAGCAGTACTTC; CDR3: CASSLPIPGNEQYF
V: TRBV29-1; size: .; J: TRBJ2-3; D: TRBD2; DNA: TGCAGCGTTGTAGCGGGGGATGGGACAGATACGCAGTATTTT; CDR3: CSVVAGDGTDTQYF
V: TRBV5-4; size: .; J: TRBJ2-7; D: TRBD2; DNA: TGTGCCAGCAGCTTGGGACTAGCGGACTACGAGCAGTACTTC; CDR3: CASSLGLADYEQYF
V: TRBV28; size: .; J: TRBJ1-5; D: .; DNA: TGTGCCAGCAGCCCGGAGTGGTTCAATCAGCCCCAGCATTTT; CDR3: CASSPEWFNQPQHF
V: TRBV18; size: .; J: TRBJ2-3; D: .; DNA: TGTGCCAGCTCACCAGGCGCAGGCGAGGATACGCAGTATTTT; CDR3: CASSPGAGEDTQYF
V: TRBV19; size: few; J: TRBJ1-2; D: TRBD1; DNA: TGTGCCAGTAGTTTTACCTCAGGGGGCGCCTACACCTTC; CDR3: CASSFTSGGAYTF
V: TRBV19; size: .; J: TRBJ1-4; D: .; DNA: TGTGCCAGTAGTACATGGAAGGGGAACGTTAATGAAAAACTGTTTTTT; CDR3: CASSTWKGNVNEKLFF
V: TRBV27; size: .; J: TRBJ2-5; D: TRBD1; DNA: TGTGCCAGCAGCCTAACCGGGACAGGGCCAGATCGGACCCAGTACTTC; CDR3: CASSLTGTGPDRTQYF
V: TRBV11-2; size: .; J: TRBJ2-5; D: .; DNA: TGTGCCAGCAGCCAACAGGTTGGGTTACGGGAGACCCAGTACTTC; CDR3: CASSQQVGLRETQYF
V: TRBV2; size: .; J: TRBJ2-3; D: TRBD2; DNA: TGTGCCAGCAGACGAAATGGACTAGCTCCAGATACGCAGTATTTT; CDR3: CASRRNGLAPDTQYF
V: TRBV27; size: once; J: TRBJ1-5; D: TRBD1; DNA: TGTGCCAGCAGTTTACCTGAAAAGTTGACAGGGGGTTCTCAGCCCCAGCATTTT; CDR3: CASSLPEKLTGGSQPQHF